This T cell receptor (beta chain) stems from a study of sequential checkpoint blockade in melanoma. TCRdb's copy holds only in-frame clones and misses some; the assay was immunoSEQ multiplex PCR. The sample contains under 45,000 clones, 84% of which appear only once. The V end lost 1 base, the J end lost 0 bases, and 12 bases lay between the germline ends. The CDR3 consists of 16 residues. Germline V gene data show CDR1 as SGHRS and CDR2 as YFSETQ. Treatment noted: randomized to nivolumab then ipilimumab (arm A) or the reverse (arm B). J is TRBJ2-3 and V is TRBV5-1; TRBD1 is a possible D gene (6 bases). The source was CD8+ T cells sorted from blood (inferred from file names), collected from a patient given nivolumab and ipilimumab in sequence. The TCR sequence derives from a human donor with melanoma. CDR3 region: CASSLNGQPSTDTQYF. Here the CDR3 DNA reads TGCGCCAGCAGCTTGAATGGACAGCCTAGCACAGATACGCAGTATTTT. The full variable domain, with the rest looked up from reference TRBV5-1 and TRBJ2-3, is KAGVTQTPRYLIKTRGQQVTLSCSPISGHRSVSWYQQTPGQGLQFLFEYFSETQRNKGNFPGRFSGRQFSNSRSEMNVSTLELGDSALYLCASSLNGQPSTDTQYFGPGTRLTVL.